The entry below describes one T cell receptor beta chain. The antigen remains unidentified. One end of the junction does not line up with germline, which may come from a read error. These data belong to a study of T cell responses to AZD1222 COVID-19 vaccine. Findings and caveats of the study: Recipients of AZD1222 seropositive at baseline numbered only 5 or 6. Epitopes outside B.1.351 and B.1.1.7 mutated regions reportedly drew nearly half of spike TCRs.

Sequencing was performed with immunoSEQ multiplex PCR; in TCRdb, only in-frame clones are kept and a portion is missing. The repertoire holds about 92,000 clones, with around nine tenths as singletons. This clonotype was sampled from an adult in good health. Sequencing used peripheral blood, obtained on day 0 of AZD1222 vaccination.

The CDR3 sequence is CVSSGSFYRAYVGTEAFF. CDR3 DNA: TGTGTCAGCAGTGGGTCCTTCTACAGGGCCTACGTCGGCACTGAAGCTTTCTTT. The chain has TRBV28 and TRBJ1-1; D possibly corresponds to TRBD1 (6 bases). This CDR3 is built from 18 residues. CDR1 and CDR2 (germline): MDHEN, SYDVKM.